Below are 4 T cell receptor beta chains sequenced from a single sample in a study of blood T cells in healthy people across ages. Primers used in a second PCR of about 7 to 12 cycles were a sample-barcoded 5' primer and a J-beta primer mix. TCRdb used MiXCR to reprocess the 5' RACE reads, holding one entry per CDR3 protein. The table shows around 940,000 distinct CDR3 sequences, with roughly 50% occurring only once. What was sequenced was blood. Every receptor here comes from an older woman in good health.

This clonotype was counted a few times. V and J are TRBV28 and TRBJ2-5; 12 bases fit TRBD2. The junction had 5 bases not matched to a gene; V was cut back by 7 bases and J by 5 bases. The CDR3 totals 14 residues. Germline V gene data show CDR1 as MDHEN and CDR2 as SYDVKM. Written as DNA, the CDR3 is TGTGCCAGCAACCTAGCGGGAGGGGGGGAGACCCAGTACTTC. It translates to CASNLAGGGETQYF.

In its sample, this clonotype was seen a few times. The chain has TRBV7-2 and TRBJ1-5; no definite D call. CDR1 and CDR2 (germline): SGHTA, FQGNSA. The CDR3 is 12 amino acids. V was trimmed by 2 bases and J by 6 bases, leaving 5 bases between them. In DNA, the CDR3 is TGTGCCAGCAGCTTATGGAGTCAGCCCCAGCATTTT. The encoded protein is CASSLWSQPQHF.

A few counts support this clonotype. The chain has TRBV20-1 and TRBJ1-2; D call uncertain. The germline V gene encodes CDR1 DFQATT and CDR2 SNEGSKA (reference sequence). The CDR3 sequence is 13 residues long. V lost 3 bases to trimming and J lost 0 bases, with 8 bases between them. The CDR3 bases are TGCAGTGCTAGGCCCAGACCTAACTATGGCTACACCTTC. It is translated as CSARPRPNYGYTF.

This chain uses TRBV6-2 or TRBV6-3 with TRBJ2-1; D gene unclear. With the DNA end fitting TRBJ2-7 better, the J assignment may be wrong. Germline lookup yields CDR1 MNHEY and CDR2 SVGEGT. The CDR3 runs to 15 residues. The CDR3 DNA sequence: TGTGCCAGCAACTCCCCGGGTGCCTCCTACAATGAGCAGTACTTC. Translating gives CASNSPGASYNEQYF.